What follows describes a single T cell receptor (beta chain). Its target is unknown. This sample was taken from a study of shared clonotypes between healthy human individuals. Broader study findings: Compared with memory subsets, naive subsets generally had larger estimated richness. Compared with clonotypes that all four donors shared, non-shared clonotypes had lower generation probabilities.

The germline CDR1 and CDR2 sequences are SGHRS and YFSETQ. The CDR3 contains 15 residues. V was clipped by 0 bases and J by 1 base, with 10 bases between them. The assay was run at deep level. Researchers divided each subset's genomic DNA evenly across several immunoSEQ plates. This table comes from immunoSEQ multiplex PCR, and its TCRdb copy is limited to in-frame clones, with some not included. Of roughly 500,000 clones listed, roughly 95% are singletons. The rearrangement joins TRBV5-1 to TRBJ1-1; unclear D gene. Specimen: naive CD4+ T cells sorted from blood. Subset specified: CD45RA+ positively selected. The receptor was isolated from a woman in her thirties in good health. The CDR3 nucleotides are TGCGCCAGCAGCTTGGCGGGCGCAACGAACACTGAAGCTTTCTTT. It yields the protein CASSLAGATNTEAFF.